This entry lists 21 T cell receptor beta chains sequenced from one sample in a study of shared clonotypes between healthy human individuals. Measured with immunoSEQ multiplex PCR; TCRdb has only the in-frame clones, and not every one. The data show around 510,000 clones, about 96% seen once. The source material was naive CD4+ T cells sorted from blood. The subset was: CD45RA+ positively selected. These receptors all stem from a woman in her 30s in good health.

The rearrangement joins TRBV5-6 to TRBJ2-7, with D unclear. The germline V and J ends were trimmed by 3 bases and 2 bases, with 6 bases remaining between them. Germline V CDR1 and CDR2: SGHDT, YYEEEE. The CDR3 is 12 amino acids. Written as DNA, the CDR3 is TGTGCCAGCAGCTGGGGTGCCTACGAGCAGTACTTC. The encoded protein is CASSWGAYEQYF.

The chain has TRBV19 and TRBJ1-5; tentative D call: TRBD1 (5 bases). Germline CDR1 and CDR2: LNHDA and SQIVND (reference sequence). The CDR3 totals 15 residues. Trimming removed 3 bases at V and 4 bases at J, with 13 bases between. This CDR3 reads CASSMTGLENQPQHF. CDR3 in DNA: TGTGCCAGTAGTATGACGGGGCTTGAAAATCAGCCCCAGCATTTT.

This chain uses TRBV6-5 with TRBJ2-7; a possible D gene is TRBD1 (5 bases). Germline CDR1 and CDR2: MNHEY and SVGAGI. Trimming took 0 bases from V and 1 from J, leaving 10 bases between them. The CDR3 spans 15 residues. The CDR3 DNA reads TGTGCCAGCAGTTACTCGACAGCGACTTCCTACGAGCAGTACTTC. It yields the protein CASSYSTATSYEQYF.

J is TRBJ2-7 and V is TRBV7-8, with 7 bases aligning to TRBD1. Per the germline V gene, CDR1 is SGHVS and CDR2 is FQNEAQ. V shed 5 bases, J shed 0 bases, and the junction held 13 bases outside the gene matches. The CDR3 totals 17 residues. CDR3: CASSKDRALPSSYEQYF. The CDR3 DNA reads as TGTGCCAGCAGCAAAGACAGGGCTCTCCCGAGCTCCTACGAGCAGTACTTC.

V usage is TRBV28 and J usage is TRBJ2-3; 8 bases align to TRBD1. This CDR3 is built from 14 residues. Per germline, CDR1 MDHEN and CDR2 SYDVKM. V lost 6 bases to trimming and J lost 0 bases; unmatched junction nucleotides: 2. CDR3 residues: CASSTGGSTDTQYF. The CDR3 bases are TGTGCCAGCAGCACAGGGGGTAGCACAGATACGCAGTATTTT.

The chain recombines TRBV28 with TRBJ2-1; D is possibly TRBD1 or TRBD2 (5 bases each). Trimming removed 5 bases from V and 6 bases from J, with 17 bases in between. This CDR3 is built from 15 residues. CDR1 MDHEN and CDR2 SYDVKM come from the germline V gene. The CDR3 coding sequence is TGTGCCAGCAGTACCGGGACCCGGGTAGGCAATGAGCAGTTCTTC. Protein product: CASSTGTRVGNEQFF.

V and J are TRBV19 and TRBJ1-2; 8 nucleotides line up with TRBD1. In germline, CDR1 is LNHDA, CDR2 SQIVND (reference sequence). This CDR3 is 15 amino acids long. After removal of 3 bases from V and 0 bases from J, the junction contained 3 bases not matched to a gene. The CDR3 DNA reads as TGTGCCAGTAGTATTCGGACAGGGTCTAACTATGGCTACACCTTC. Protein product: CASSIRTGSNYGYTF.

V gene TRBV28 combines with J gene TRBJ2-5; 14 bases are shared with TRBD2. Germline lookup yields CDR1 MDHEN and CDR2 SYDVKM. The J segment lost 11 bases and the V segment lost 8 bases, leaving 13 bases of the junction unmatched. The CDR3 contains 15 residues. Written as DNA, the CDR3 is TGTGCCAGCGTGCCGGGACTAGCGGGAGCTTGGGAGCAGTACTTC. Amino acid sequence: CASVPGLAGAWEQYF.

The chain uses TRBV4-1 and TRBJ2-3; D possibly corresponds to TRBD2 (6 bases). In germline, CDR1 is MGHRA, CDR2 YSYEKL. Trimming left V 1 base short and J 0 bases short, with 11 bases between. The CDR3 spans 16 residues. CDR3 sequence reads: CASSQGHGLSTDTQYF. The DNA for the CDR3 is TGCGCCAGCAGCCAAGGACACGGACTAAGCACAGATACGCAGTATTTT.

The chain has TRBV15 and TRBJ2-2; D ambiguous. The CDR3 is 14 amino acids. Trimming took off 0 bases at V and 7 bases at J, with 9 bases between the two ends. The germline V gene encodes CDR1 LNHNV and CDR2 YYDKDF (reference sequence). The CDR3 reads CATSRDGYGGELFF. For the CDR3, the DNA is TGTGCCACCAGCAGAGATGGGTACGGCGGGGAGCTGTTTTTT.

The gene calls are TRBV5-6 and TRBJ1-2; the D is unclear. The germline V and J ends were trimmed by 4 bases and 8 bases, with 9 bases remaining between them. This CDR3 is built from 11 residues. In germline, CDR1 is SGHDT, CDR2 YYEEEE. CDR3 sequence reads: CASSRSKGYTF. The CDR3 nucleotides read TGTGCCAGCAGCCGTAGCAAAGGCTACACCTTC.

The rearrangement uses TRBV19 and TRBJ2-3; D gene ambiguous. Germline assignment: CDR1 LNHDA and CDR2 SQIVND (reference sequence). The CDR3 length is 15 residues. V gave up 3 bases and J gave up 2 bases, with 12 bases separating them. Here the CDR3 reads CASSIMLAVTDTQYF. CDR3 nucleotide sequence: TGTGCCAGTAGTATTATGTTAGCCGTCACAGATACGCAGTATTTT.

This clone appeared a single time. The rearrangement links TRBV19 to TRBJ2-2; D is undetermined. The ends were cut back, 7 bases at V and 7 bases at J, with 13 bases in the middle. Germline V gene sequence: CDR1 LNHDA, CDR2 SQIVND (reference sequence). The CDR3 runs to 13 residues. CDR3 in DNA: TGTGCCAGTACTCTCGTCGGTGGCGGGGAGCTGTTTTTT. Its protein is CASTLVGGGELFF.

The chain links TRBV7-9 to TRBJ1-5; TRBD1 matches at 8 bases. Germline trimming cut 1 base from V and 6 bases from J; bases unmatched to any gene: 5. The germline CDR1 and CDR2 sequences are SEHNR and FQNEAQ (reference sequence). The CDR3 loop spans 15 amino acids. CDR3 in amino acids: CASSLGTGTAQPQHF. CDR3 coding DNA: TGTGCCAGCAGCTTAGGGACAGGGACAGCTCAGCCCCAGCATTTT.

Comments on this clone: This sample includes further DNA sequences coding for the same CDR3. This rearrangement joins TRBV19 to TRBJ1-1; possible D gene TRBD1, 5 bases. The CDR3 runs to 13 residues. In germline, CDR1 is LNHDA, CDR2 SQIVND (reference sequence). V lost 6 bases, J lost 3 bases, and 11 bases lay in between. The CDR3: CASSPRGDTEAFF. Here the CDR3 DNA reads TGTGCCAGTAGCCCCCGGGGGGACACTGAAGCTTTCTTT.

This clone has just a few counts. The CDR3 nucleotides read TGTGCCAGCAGCCCAGGTAGAGTTAGCAATCAGCCCCAGCATTTT. Its protein is CASSPGRVSNQPQHF. The chain employs TRBV5-8 and TRBJ1-5; D gene uncertain. The V end was cut by 4 bases, the J end by 0 bases, with 11 bases between. This CDR3 comprises 15 residues. The germline V gene encodes CDR1 SGHTS and CDR2 YDEGEE.

The CDR3 region is CASSSSNYGYTF. CDR3 bases: TGTGCCAGCAGTTCCAGTAACTATGGCTACACCTTC. The chain uses TRBV27 and TRBJ1-2; no definite D call. The germline V gene encodes CDR1 MNHEY and CDR2 SMNVEV (reference sequence). V was pared by 4 bases and J by 1 base, with 4 bases between. This CDR3 is 12 amino acids long.

V gene TRBV6-4 combines with J gene TRBJ2-5; D call uncertain. From germline, CDR1 is MRHNA and CDR2 SNTAGT. The CDR3 sequence is 16 residues long. V lost 2 bases to trimming and J lost 2 bases, with 15 bases between them. As DNA, the CDR3 is TGTGCCAGCAGTGACGGGTGGGTTCGGATTCAAGAGACCCAGTACTTC. Amino acid sequence: CASSDGWVRIQETQYF.

This rearrangement joins TRBV10-1 to TRBJ2-1; maybe TRBD2 (6 bases). CDR1 and CDR2 from the germline V gene are WNHNN and SYGVQD (reference sequence). The V and J ends lost 5 bases and 5 bases respectively, with 13 bases between them. The CDR3 has 14 amino acids. Written as DNA, the CDR3 is TGCGCCAGCAGTCGGGACTTTTTTAACAATGAGCAGTTCTTC. Amino acid sequence: CASSRDFFNNEQFF.

The rearrangement joins TRBV28 to TRBJ2-7, with D possibly being TRBD1 or TRBD2 (5 bases each). The CDR3 is made up of 16 amino acids. V gave up 7 bases and J gave up 3 bases, with 22 bases separating them. The V gene's germline CDR1 is MDHEN and CDR2 SYDVKM. The CDR3 DNA reads TGTGCCAGCAACCCGCCCCCTCGAGGGGCCGACTACGAGCAGTACTTC. Translation gives CASNPPPRGADYEQYF.

This rearrangement joins TRBV6-1 to TRBJ2-7; no clear D. The CDR3 contains 12 residues. In germline, CDR1 is MNHNS, CDR2 SASEGT. V lost 6 bases to trimming and J lost 0 bases, with 6 bases between them. DNA for the CDR3: TGTGCCAGCAGCGTACCCTCCTACGAGCAGTACTTC. Amino acid sequence: CASSVPSYEQYF.